This TCR beta chain was recovered during a study of T cell changes during pregnancy in multiple sclerosis. TCRdb keeps only in-frame clones here, not all; method: immunoSEQ multiplex PCR. The data contain roughly 100,000 clones, roughly 91% of them singletons. The CDR3 runs 14 residues. Losses at the gene ends were 3 bases for V and 4 bases for J; bases not matched to a gene: 5. Germline values: CDR1 MNHNS, CDR2 SASEGT. This chain uses TRBV6-1 with TRBJ1-2; TRBD1 agrees at 7 bases. The source was peripheral blood, collected after pregnancy. This TCR was sampled from a female donor in good health, enrolled as a control in a pregnancy study. CDR3 amino acids: CASSDEGTAYGYTF. CDR3 DNA sequence: TGTGCCAGCAGTGATGAGGGGACAGCCTATGGCTACACCTTC.